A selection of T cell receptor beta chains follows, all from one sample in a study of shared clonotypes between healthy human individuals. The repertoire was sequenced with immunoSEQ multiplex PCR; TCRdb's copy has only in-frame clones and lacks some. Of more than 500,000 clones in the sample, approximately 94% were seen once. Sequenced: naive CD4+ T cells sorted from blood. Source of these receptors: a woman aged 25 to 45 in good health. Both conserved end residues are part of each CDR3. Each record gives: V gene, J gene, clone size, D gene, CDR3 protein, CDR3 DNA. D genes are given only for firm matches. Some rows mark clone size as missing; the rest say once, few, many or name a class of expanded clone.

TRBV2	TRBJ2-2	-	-	CASSSENTGELFF	TGTGCCAGCTCTAGCGAGAACACCGGGGAGCTGTTTTTT
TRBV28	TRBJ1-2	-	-	CASGPRTALYGYTF	TGTGCCAGCGGACCGCGGACAGCGCTCTATGGCTACACCTTC
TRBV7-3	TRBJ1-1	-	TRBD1	CASSPGTAREAFF	TGTGCCAGCAGCCCGGGGACAGCTAGAGAAGCTTTCTTT
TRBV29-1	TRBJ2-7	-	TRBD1	CSVEGVTGGVVPYEQYF	TGCAGCGTTGAAGGTGTGACAGGGGGCGTCGTTCCCTACGAGCAGTACTTC
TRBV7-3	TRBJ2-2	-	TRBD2	CASSLVSGRNNGELFF	TGTGCCAGCAGCCTTGTTAGCGGGAGGAATAACGGGGAGCTGTTTTTT
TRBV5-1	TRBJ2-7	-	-	CASSLAAVTYEQYF	TGCGCCAGCAGCTTGGCCGCGGTGACCTACGAGCAGTACTTC
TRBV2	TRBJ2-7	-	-	CASRLYEQYF	TGTGCCAGCCGCTTGTACGAGCAGTACTTC
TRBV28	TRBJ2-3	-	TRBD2	CASREGPTDTQYF	TGTGCCTCCAGGGAGGGCCCCACAGATACGCAGTATTTT
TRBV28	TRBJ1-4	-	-	CASSLPTAYNEKLFF	TGTGCCAGCAGTTTACCGACAGCCTATAATGAAAAACTGTTTTTT
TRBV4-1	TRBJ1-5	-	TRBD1	CASSQDRGNQPQHF	TGCGCCAGCAGCCAGGACAGGGGAAATCAGCCCCAGCATTTT
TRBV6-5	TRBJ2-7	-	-	CASSYSYYYEQYF	TGTGCCAGCAGTTACTCTTACTACTACGAGCAGTACTTC
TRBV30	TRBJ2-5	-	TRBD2	CAGGLAGGETQYF	TGTGCCGGTGGACTAGCGGGAGGAGAGACCCAGTACTTC
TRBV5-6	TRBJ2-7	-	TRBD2	CASGHGLAPYEQYF	TGTGCCAGCGGCCATGGACTAGCGCCCTACGAGCAGTACTTC
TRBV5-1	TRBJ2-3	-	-	CASSLAETQYF	TGCGCCAGCAGCTTGGCCGAGACGCAGTATTTT
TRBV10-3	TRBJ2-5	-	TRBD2	CAISESKLAGGQETQYF	TGTGCCATCAGTGAGTCGAAGCTAGCGGGAGGGCAAGAGACCCAGTACTTC
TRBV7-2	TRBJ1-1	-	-	CASSLASLNTEAFF	TGTGCCAGCAGCTTAGCTTCCCTGAACACTGAAGCTTTCTTT
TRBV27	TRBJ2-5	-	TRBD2	CASSSQAGGVETQYF	TGTGCCAGCAGTTCCCAAGCGGGAGGCGTAGAGACCCAGTACTTC
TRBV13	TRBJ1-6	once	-	CASSLRGTYNSPLHF	TGTGCCAGCAGCTTACGGGGAACCTATAATTCACCCCTCCACTTT
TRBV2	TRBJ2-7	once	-	CASSRGQIYEQYF	TGTGCCAGCAGTCGAGGACAAATCTACGAGCAGTACTTC
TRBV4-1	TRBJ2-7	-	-	CASSQDLEQYF	TGCGCCAGCAGCCAAGACTTGGAGCAGTACTTC
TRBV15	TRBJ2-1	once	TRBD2	CATGLAGDSYNEQFF	TGTGCCACCGGACTAGCGGGAGACTCTTACAATGAGCAGTTCTTC
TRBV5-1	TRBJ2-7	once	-	CASSLNRANEQYF	TGCGCCAGCAGCTTGAATAGGGCTAACGAGCAGTACTTC
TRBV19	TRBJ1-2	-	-	CASSIGQIFYGYTF	TGTGCCAGTAGTATTGGACAAATCTTCTATGGCTACACCTTC
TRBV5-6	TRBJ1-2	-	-	CASSLSGSYGYTF	TGTGCCAGCAGCTTATCCGGGAGCTATGGCTACACCTTC
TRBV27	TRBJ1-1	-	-	CASSLDGDPNTEAFF	TGTGCCAGCAGTTTGGACGGCGACCCGAACACTGAAGCTTTCTTT
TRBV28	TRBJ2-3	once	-	CASTLPFAGGRTDTQYF	TGTGCCAGCACTCTCCCTTTCGCCGGGGGGCGAACAGATACGCAGTATTTT
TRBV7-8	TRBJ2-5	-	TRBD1	CASSLSGQGRETQYF	TGTGCCAGCAGCTTATCGGGACAGGGGAGAGAGACCCAGTACTTC